A selection of T cell receptor beta chains follows, all from one sample in a study of PD-1 and CTLA-4 blockade in melanoma. The table came from immunoSEQ multiplex PCR; TCRdb's copy has only in-frame clones and leaves some out. The table has some 7,100 clones, around 80% seen once. The source was CD8+ T cells from peripheral blood, collected before anti-PD-1 treatment. The receptors shown here come from a human donor with melanoma. Both conserved end residues are part of each CDR3. Each record gives: J gene, clone size, CDR3 length, V gene, D gene, CDR3 DNA, CDR3 protein. A D gene is named only where the DNA matches it firmly. Expanded clones get a size class; other rows say once, few or many, or leave the size out.

TRBJ1-5,-,15,TRBV7-2,-,TGTGCCAGCAGCCTCGACGGGGGAACGAGTCAGCCCCAGCATTTT,CASSLDGGTSQPQHF
TRBJ1-5,-,14,TRBV6-2/TRBV6-3,-,TGTGCCAGCAGCCCGGGCAGGGGTAATCAGCCCCAGCATTTT,CASSPGRGNQPQHF
TRBJ2-7,-,11,TRBV25-1,-,TGTGCCAGCAGTGGGGGGGACGAGCAGTACTTC,CASSGGDEQYF
TRBJ2-1,-,13,TRBV2,TRBD2,TGTGCCAGCAAACCAGCGGGGGCCAATGAGCAGTTCTTC,CASKPAGANEQFF
TRBJ1-6,-,16,TRBV5-6,-,TGTGCCAGCAGCTTGTTTTCGGGATCGGCATATCCACCCCTCCACTTT,CASSLFSGSAYPPLHF
TRBJ1-2,-,15,TRBV5-1,-,TGCGCCAGCAGCTCCGGTGGGGCCCAGTATAATGGCTACACCTTC,CASSSGGAQYNGYTF
TRBJ2-1,-,15,TRBV9,TRBD2,TGTGCCAGCAGCCCGGGGGGGGCGGCCTACAATGAGCAGTTCTTC,CASSPGGAAYNEQFF
TRBJ1-1,-,11,TRBV12-3/TRBV12-4,-,TGTGCCAGCAGTTTAGCTTCCGGGACCGCCTTT,CASSLASGTAF
TRBJ1-4,-,14,TRBV5-6,-,TGTGCCAGCAGCTTGGGGCAGCAGAATGAAAAACTGTTTTTT,CASSLGQQNEKLFF
TRBJ2-2,few,16,TRBV4-1,-,TGCGCCAGCAGCCAAGATGGTCAGCTGAACACCGGGGAGCTGTTTTTT,CASSQDGQLNTGELFF
TRBJ1-1,-,14,TRBV6-2/TRBV6-3,-,TGTGCCAGCAGTTACGCTCCGTCGTACACTGAAGCTTTCTTT,CASSYAPSYTEAFF
TRBJ1-5,-,15,TRBV20-1,TRBD1,TGCAGTGCTAGTGGGGACAGGGTTAGCAATCAGCCCCAGCATTTT,CSASGDRVSNQPQHF
TRBJ2-2,-,16,TRBV7-8,-,TGTGCCAGCAGCCGAGGGGGGAACAGGGCCACCGGGGAGCTGTTTTTT,CASSRGGNRATGELFF
TRBJ2-6,-,17,TRBV11-3,TRBD1,TGTGCCAGCAGCTCTAGACAGACAGGGGTTGGGGCCAACGTCCTGACTTTC,CASSSRQTGVGANVLTF
TRBJ2-5,large,16,TRBV6-1,TRBD2,TGTGCCAGCAGTGCCCCTCAGCGGGAGGGCGAAGAGACCCAGTACTTC,CASSAPQREGEETQYF
TRBJ1-2,-,15,TRBV19,-,TGTGCCAGTAGTGCCACGGGAGGGGTCTTCTATGGCTACACCTTC,CASSATGGVFYGYTF
TRBJ2-2,-,14,TRBV5-1,-,TGCGCCAGCAGCTTGTCTCAGCAGTCCGGGGAGCTGTTTTTT,CASSLSQQSGELFF
TRBJ2-5,once,15,TRBV30,TRBD2,TGTGCCTGGGAACTAGCGGGGGGGCCGCGGGAGACCCAGTACTTC,CAWELAGGPRETQYF
TRBJ1-2,few,16,TRBV2,-,TGTGCCAGCATCTCGGGACTAAATGGCGCTCAGGGAGGCTACACCTTC,CASISGLNGAQGGYTF
TRBJ2-5,-,15,TRBV9,TRBD1,TGTGCCAGCAGCGTAGAGGGACAGGGGCAAGAGACCCAGTACTTC,CASSVEGQGQETQYF
TRBJ2-5,-,12,TRBV6-5,-,TGTGCCAGCAGTTACGGCAGAGAGACCCAGTACTTC,CASSYGRETQYF
TRBJ2-1,-,17,TRBV11-2,-,TGTGCCAGCAGCTTAGCCCAGACAGTCTATTCCTACAATGAGCAGTTCTTC,CASSLAQTVYSYNEQFF
TRBJ1-2,once,17,TRBV5-1,-,TGCGCCAGCAGCAGTTTCGATCCCGGCTGGGCTAACTATGGCTACACCTTC,CASSSFDPGWANYGYTF
TRBJ1-1,-,13,TRBV12-2,-,TGTGCAAGTCGCTTACCGGGGAACACTGAAGCTTTCTTT,CASRLPGNTEAFF
TRBJ2-7,-,15,TRBV4-1,-,TGCGCCAGCAGCCAAGGAGCCGGGACGCGCTACGAGCAGTACTTC,CASSQGAGTRYEQYF
TRBJ1-1,-,12,TRBV19,TRBD1,TGTGCCAGCTCAAAAAGGGACAGTGAAGCTTTCTTT,CASSKRDSEAFF
TRBJ2-7,-,18,TRBV4-3,-,TGCGCCAGCAGCCAAGATCTGGCTGAGGGAGTACCGGGCTACGAGCAGTACTTC,CASSQDLAEGVPGYEQYF
TRBJ1-6,large,14,TRBV30,-,TGTGCCTGGAGCCAACAGGCTGGCAATTCACCCCTCCACTTT,CAWSQQAGNSPLHF
TRBJ1-6,few,15,TRBV4-3,TRBD1,TGCGCCAGCAGCCAGCAGGGGGACAGTAGTTCACCCCTCCACTTT,CASSQQGDSSSPLHF
TRBJ2-3,-,14,TRBV9,-,TGTGCCAGCAGGGCAGGGGTTAGCACAGATACGCAGTATTTT,CASRAGVSTDTQYF
TRBJ2-7,medium-sized,14,TRBV13,-,TGTGCCAGCAGCTTAGGACAGCGCAACTACGAGCAGTACTTC,CASSLGQRNYEQYF
TRBJ2-7,-,16,TRBV7-6,-,TGTGCCAGCAGCCCAAGCAATCCCCCGGGAACTGGCGAGCAGTACTTC,CASSPSNPPGTGEQYF
TRBJ2-7,-,14,TRBV13,-,TGTGCCAGCAGCTTAGGGCCTGTAACCTACGAGCAGTACTTC,CASSLGPVTYEQYF